The T cell receptor (beta chain) described here comes from a study of blood T cell repertoires in COVID-19. Study-wide context: COVID-19 samples collected from the United States, Italy and Spain covered acute and convalescent phases. The cDNA or gDNA used as material had been derived from T cells, B-cell-depleted T cells, or PBMCs.

V was clipped by 5 bases and J by 4 bases; unmatched bases: 8. Germline V gives CDR1 SGHRS, CDR2 YFSETQ. The CDR3 loop spans 14 amino acids. Enrollment of patients from Seattle took place during active infection, with longitudinal follow-up. The authors' processing: Reference gene primer amplification gave nucleated cell count estimates. The assay was immunoSEQ multiplex PCR, and TCRdb's table has in-frame clones only and misses some. V, J and clone size derive from that table, while D and trimming were established from the DNA sequence. The sample has over 60,000 clones, roughly four fifths seen once.

The sequenced sample consisted of peripheral blood. The chain couples TRBV5-1 to TRBJ2-7; 8 nucleotides match TRBD1. This TCR was sampled from a man aged 45-60 years with COVID-19, enrolled during active disease. CDR3 nucleotide sequence: TGCGCCAGCAGGATCGAAGACAGGGGATACGAGCAGTACTTC. Residues: CASRIEDRGYEQYF. The full variable domain, in which reference TRBV5-1 and TRBJ2-7 provide the parts outside the CDR3, is KAGVTQTPRYLIKTRGQQVTLSCSPISGHRSVSWYQQTPGQGLQFLFEYFSETQRNKGNFPGRFSGRQFSNSRSEMNVSTLELGDSALYLCASRIEDRGYEQYFGPGTRLTVT.